Described below is a single T cell receptor (beta chain) sequence and its context. These data are taken from a study of control samples from healthy donors and cancer patients. The CDR3 contains 15 residues. V lost 4 bases to trimming and J lost 12 bases; unmatched junction nucleotides: 12. The germline gives CDR1 SEHNR, CDR2 FQNEAQ (reference sequence). Assay: immunoSEQ multiplex PCR; the TCRdb copy retains only in-frame clones and omits some. The sample lists approximately 90,000 clones; over 65% were seen once. The TCR sequence derives from a middle-aged woman in good health. The chain employs TRBV7-9 and TRBJ2-1, with 10 bases that match TRBD1. Sequenced material: blood. The CDR3 DNA sequence: TGTGCCAGCAGCTCGAAGGGGGACAGGGGTCCGGGGCAGTTCTTC. Translated, it gives CASSSKGDRGPGQFF.